This is a list of T cell receptor beta chains from one sample in a study of T-cell memory formation after mild COVID-19. TCRdb called the 5' RACE reads again in MiXCR, with one record for every CDR3 protein. The sample carries roughly 100,000 distinct CDR3 sequences, more than 15% recorded once. Sequencing was done on a sample of PBMCs or a T cell subset sorted from them (not recorded which). The receptors were gathered from an adult woman who had mild COVID-19 (a few samples of this study predate the infection). Cell type and time point are not known. Each CDR3 is given with its conserved first and last residue. D genes are given only for firm matches. Not all rows give a size; the values are once, few, many and, for expanded clones, a class.

V	D	J	size	DNA	CDR3
TRBV5-1	NA	TRBJ1-1	NA	TGCGCCAGCAGCTTGTGGCAGAACACTGAAGCTTTCTTT	CASSLWQNTEAFF
TRBV4-1	TRBD1	TRBJ2-6	NA	TGCGCCAGCAGCACCCTGACAGGGATCGGGGCCAACGTCCTGACTTTC	CASSTLTGIGANVLTF
TRBV7-8	NA	TRBJ2-3	few	TGTGCCAGCAGCTCCGGGACCCAGTTTCTCACAGATACGCAGTATTTT	CASSSGTQFLTDTQYF
TRBV7-9	NA	TRBJ1-5	many	TGTGCCAGCAGGGAAGGCAATCAGCCCCAGCATTTT	CASREGNQPQHF
TRBV24-1	TRBD2	TRBJ2-2	NA	TGTGCCACCAGTGCCGGGACTACTGAAACCGGGGAGCTGTTTTTT	CATSAGTTETGELFF
TRBV11-3	TRBD1	TRBJ2-7	NA	TGTGCCAGCAGCCAAACCCGACAGGGACAGCCTTACTACGAGCAGTACTTC	CASSQTRQGQPYYEQYF
TRBV29-1	TRBD1	TRBJ2-7	many	TGCAGCGTTGGGGACAGGGGGCACGAGCAGTACTTC	CSVGDRGHEQYF
TRBV12-5	NA	TRBJ1-4	few	TGTGCTAGTGGTTTAGGACTTAATGAAAAACTGTTTTTT	CASGLGLNEKLFF
TRBV7-8	TRBD2	TRBJ2-1	NA	TGTGCCAGCAGACCATTCGCTCTAGCGGGGCACCACAATGAGCAGTTCTTC	CASRPFALAGHHNEQFF
TRBV5-1	NA	TRBJ1-1	NA	TGCGCCAGCAGCTCCTATGACAGGAACACTGAAGCTTTCTTT	CASSSYDRNTEAFF
TRBV4-3	NA	TRBJ2-7	few	TGCGCCAGCAGCCAAGTGTCAAGCAGCGAGCAGTACTTC	CASSQVSSSEQYF
TRBV3-1	NA	TRBJ2-7	many	TGTGCCAGCAGCCAAGACAGAGCCTACGAGCAGTACTTC	CASSQDRAYEQYF
TRBV4-2	NA	TRBJ1-6	once	TGTGCCAGCAGCCAAGATGAGTCCGCCCCGGGTTTCAATTCACCCCTCCACTTT	CASSQDESAPGFNSPLHF
TRBV30	NA	TRBJ1-1	NA	TGTGCCTGGAGGGGGAACACTGAAGCTTTCTTT	CAWRGNTEAFF